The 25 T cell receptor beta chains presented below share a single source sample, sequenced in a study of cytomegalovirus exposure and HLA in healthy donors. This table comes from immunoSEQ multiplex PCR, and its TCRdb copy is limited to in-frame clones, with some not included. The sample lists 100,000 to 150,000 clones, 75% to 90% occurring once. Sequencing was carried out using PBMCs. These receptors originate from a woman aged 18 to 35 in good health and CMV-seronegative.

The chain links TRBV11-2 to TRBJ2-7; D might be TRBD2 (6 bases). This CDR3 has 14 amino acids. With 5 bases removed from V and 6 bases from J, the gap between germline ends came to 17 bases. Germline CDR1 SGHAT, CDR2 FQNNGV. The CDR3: CASSLIELAPEQYF. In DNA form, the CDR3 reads TGTGCCAGCAGCCTGATCGAACTAGCTCCCGAGCAGTACTTC.

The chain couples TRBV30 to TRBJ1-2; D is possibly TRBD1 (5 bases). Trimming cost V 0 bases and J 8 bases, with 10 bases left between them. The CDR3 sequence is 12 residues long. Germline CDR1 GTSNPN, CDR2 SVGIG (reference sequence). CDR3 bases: TGTGCCTGGAGTGTACCAGGGTGGGGCTACACCTTC. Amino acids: CAWSVPGWGYTF.

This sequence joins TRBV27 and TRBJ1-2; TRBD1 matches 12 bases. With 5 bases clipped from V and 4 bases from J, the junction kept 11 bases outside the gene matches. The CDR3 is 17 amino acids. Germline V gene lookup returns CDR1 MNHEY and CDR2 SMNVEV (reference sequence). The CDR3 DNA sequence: TGTGCCAGCAGTCTTACGGGACAGGGGGCGCTCGGCTATGGCTACACCTTC. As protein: CASSLTGQGALGYGYTF.

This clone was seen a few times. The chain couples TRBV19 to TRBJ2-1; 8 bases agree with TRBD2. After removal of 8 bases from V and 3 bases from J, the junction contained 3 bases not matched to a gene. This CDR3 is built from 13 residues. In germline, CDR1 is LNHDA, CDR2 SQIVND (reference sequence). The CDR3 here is CASATSGYNEQFF. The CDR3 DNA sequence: TGTGCCAGTGCCACTAGCGGCTACAATGAGCAGTTCTTC.

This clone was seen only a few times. In DNA form, the CDR3 reads TGTGCCAGCAGCTTCGGGGGACTGGGGACTGCGAATTCACCCCTCCACTTT. It specifies CASSFGGLGTANSPLHF. The chain combines TRBV5-8 with TRBJ1-6; possible D gene TRBD1, 5 bases. The CDR3 spans 17 residues. V was trimmed by 2 bases and J by 7 bases, leaving 19 bases between them. Per germline, CDR1 SGHTS and CDR2 YDEGEE.

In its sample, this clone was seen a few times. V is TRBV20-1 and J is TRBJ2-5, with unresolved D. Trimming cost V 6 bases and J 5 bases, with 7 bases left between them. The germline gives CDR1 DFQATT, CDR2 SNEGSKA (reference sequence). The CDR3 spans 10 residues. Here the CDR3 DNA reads TGCAGTGCCCCTTTCGAGACCCAGTACTTC. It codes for CSAPFETQYF.

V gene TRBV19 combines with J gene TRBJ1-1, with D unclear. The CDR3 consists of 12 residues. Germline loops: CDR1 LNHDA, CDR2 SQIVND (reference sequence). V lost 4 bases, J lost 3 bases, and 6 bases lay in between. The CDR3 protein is CASSRYYTEAFF. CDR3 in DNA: TGTGCCAGTAGTAGGTACTACACTGAAGCTTTCTTT. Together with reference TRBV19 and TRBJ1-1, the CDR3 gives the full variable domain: DGGITQSPKYLFRKEGQNVTLSCEQNLNHDAMYWYRQDPGQGLRLIYYSQIVNDFQKGDIAEGYSVSREKKESFPLTVTSAQKNPTAFYLCASSRYYTEAFFGQGTRLTVV.

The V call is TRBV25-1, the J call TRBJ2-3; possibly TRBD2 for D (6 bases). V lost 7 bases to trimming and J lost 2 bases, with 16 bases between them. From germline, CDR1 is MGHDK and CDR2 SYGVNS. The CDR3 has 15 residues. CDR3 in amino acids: CASTNTGEATDTQYF. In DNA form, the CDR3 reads TGTGCCAGCACTAACACTGGGGAGGCCACAGATACGCAGTATTTT. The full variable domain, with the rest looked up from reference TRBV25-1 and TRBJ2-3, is EADIYQTPRYLVIGTGKKITLECSQTMGHDKMYWYQQDPGMELHLIHYSYGVNSTEKGDLSSESTVSRIRTEHFPLTLESARPSHTSQYLCASTNTGEATDTQYFGPGTRLTVL.

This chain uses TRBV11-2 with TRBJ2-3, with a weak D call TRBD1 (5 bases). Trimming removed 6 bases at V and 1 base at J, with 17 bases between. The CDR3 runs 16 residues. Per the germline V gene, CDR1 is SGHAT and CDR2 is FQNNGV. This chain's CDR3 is CASRHTARGGTDTQYF. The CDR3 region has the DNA TGTGCCAGCAGGCACACCGCTAGGGGCGGCACAGATACGCAGTATTTT.

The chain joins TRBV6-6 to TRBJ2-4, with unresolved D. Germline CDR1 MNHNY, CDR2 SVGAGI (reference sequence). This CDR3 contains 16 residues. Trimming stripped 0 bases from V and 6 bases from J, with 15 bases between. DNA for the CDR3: TGTGCCAGCAGTTACTCTCATATAGTCCCTGCAAACATTCAGTACTTC. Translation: CASSYSHIVPANIQYF.

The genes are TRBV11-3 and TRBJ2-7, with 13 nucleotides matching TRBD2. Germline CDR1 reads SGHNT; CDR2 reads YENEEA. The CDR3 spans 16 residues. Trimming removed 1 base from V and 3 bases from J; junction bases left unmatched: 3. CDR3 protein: CASSLGGTSGIYEQYF. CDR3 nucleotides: TGTGCCAGCAGCTTAGGGGGGACTAGCGGGATCTACGAGCAGTACTTC.

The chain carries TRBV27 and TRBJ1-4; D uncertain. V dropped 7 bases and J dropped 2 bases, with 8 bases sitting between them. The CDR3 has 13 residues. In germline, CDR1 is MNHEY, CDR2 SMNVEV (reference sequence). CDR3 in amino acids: CASTLYTNEKLFF. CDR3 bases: TGTGCCAGCACCCTCTATACTAATGAAAAACTGTTTTTT.

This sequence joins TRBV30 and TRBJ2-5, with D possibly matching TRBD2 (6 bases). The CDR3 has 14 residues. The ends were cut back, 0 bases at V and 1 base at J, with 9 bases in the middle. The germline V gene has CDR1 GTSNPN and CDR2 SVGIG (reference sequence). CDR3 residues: CAWSVGGLQETQYF. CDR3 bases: TGTGCCTGGAGTGTTGGAGGGCTCCAAGAGACCCAGTACTTC. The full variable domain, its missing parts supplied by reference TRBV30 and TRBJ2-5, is SQTIHQWPATLVQPVGSPLSLECTVEGTSNPNLYWYRQAAGRGLQLLFYSVGIGQISSEVPQNLSASRPQDRQFILSSKKLLLSDSGFYLCAWSVGGLQETQYFGPGTRLLVL.

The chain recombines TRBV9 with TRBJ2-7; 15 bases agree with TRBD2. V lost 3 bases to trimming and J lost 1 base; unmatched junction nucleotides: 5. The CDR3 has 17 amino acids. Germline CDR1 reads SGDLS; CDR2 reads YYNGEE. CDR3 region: CASSEGLAGGASYEQYF. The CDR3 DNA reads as TGTGCCAGCAGCGAGGGACTAGCGGGAGGTGCGTCCTACGAGCAGTACTTC.

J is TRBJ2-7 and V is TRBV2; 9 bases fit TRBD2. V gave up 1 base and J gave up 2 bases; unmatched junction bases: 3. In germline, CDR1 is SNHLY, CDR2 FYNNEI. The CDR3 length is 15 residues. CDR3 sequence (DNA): TGTGCCAGCAGTGAAGAGGCGGGAGGGCCCTACGAGCAGTACTTC. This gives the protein CASSEEAGGPYEQYF. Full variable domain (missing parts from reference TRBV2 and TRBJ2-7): EPEVTQTPSHQVTQMGQEVILRCVPISNHLYFYWYRQILGQKVEFLVSFYNNEISEKSEIFDDQFSVERPDGSNFTLKIRSTKLEDSAMYFCASSEEAGGPYEQYFGPGTRLTVT.

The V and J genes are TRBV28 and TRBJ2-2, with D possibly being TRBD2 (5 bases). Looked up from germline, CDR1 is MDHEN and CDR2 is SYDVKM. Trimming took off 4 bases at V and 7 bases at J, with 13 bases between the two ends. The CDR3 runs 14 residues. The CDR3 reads CASSSTTVGGELFF. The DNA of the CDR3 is TGTGCCAGCAGTTCGACTACTGTCGGCGGGGAGCTGTTTTTT.

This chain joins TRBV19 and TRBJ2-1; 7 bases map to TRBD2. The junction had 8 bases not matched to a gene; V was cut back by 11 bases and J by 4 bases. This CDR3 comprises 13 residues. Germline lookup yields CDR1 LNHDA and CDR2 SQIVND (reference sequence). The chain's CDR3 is CASQGGGYNEQFF. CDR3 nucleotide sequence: TGTGCCTCGCAGGGCGGGGGATACAATGAGCAGTTCTTC.

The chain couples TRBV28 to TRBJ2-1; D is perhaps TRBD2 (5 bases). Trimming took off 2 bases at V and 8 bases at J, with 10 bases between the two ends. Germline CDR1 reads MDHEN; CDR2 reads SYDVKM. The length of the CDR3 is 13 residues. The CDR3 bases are TGTGCCAGCAGTTTACCGGGGTCCGATGAGCAGTTCTTC. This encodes CASSLPGSDEQFF.

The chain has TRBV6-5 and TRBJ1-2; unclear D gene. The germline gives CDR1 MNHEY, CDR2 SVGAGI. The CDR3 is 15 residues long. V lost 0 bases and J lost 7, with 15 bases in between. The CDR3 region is CASSYSNAVPGGYTF. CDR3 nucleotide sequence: TGTGCCAGCAGTTACTCGAATGCAGTACCTGGTGGCTACACCTTC.

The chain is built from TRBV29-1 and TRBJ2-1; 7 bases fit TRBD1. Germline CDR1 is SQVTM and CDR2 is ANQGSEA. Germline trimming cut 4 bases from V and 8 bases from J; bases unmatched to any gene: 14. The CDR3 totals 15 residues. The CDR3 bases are TGCAGCGTTGGCACAGGGGCTATAGGGGTCGATGAGCAGTTCTTC. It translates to CSVGTGAIGVDEQFF.

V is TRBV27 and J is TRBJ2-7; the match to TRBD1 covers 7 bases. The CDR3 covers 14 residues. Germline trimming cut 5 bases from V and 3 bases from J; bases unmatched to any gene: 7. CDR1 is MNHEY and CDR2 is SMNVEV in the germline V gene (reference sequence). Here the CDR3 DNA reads TGTGCCAGCAGTACAACAGGGGTAGACTACGAGCAGTACTTC. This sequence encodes CASSTTGVDYEQYF.

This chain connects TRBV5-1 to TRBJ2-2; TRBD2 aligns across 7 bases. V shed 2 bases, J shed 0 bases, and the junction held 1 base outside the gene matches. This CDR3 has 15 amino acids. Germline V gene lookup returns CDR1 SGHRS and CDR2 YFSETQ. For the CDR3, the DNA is TGCGCCAGCAGCTTCGGGGGGACGAACACCGGGGAGCTGTTTTTT. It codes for CASSFGGTNTGELFF.

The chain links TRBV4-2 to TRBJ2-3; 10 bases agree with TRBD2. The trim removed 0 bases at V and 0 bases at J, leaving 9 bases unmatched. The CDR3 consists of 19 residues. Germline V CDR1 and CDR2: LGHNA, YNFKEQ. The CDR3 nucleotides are TGTGCCAGCAGCCAAGAGGGGCTAGCGGGGGCATCTAGCACAGATACGCAGTATTTT. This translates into CASSQEGLAGASSTDTQYF.

CDR3 region: CASSPRILNTDTQYF. The CDR3 DNA reads TGTGCCAGCAGCCCCCGCATACTGAACACAGATACGCAGTATTTT. The chain couples TRBV14 to TRBJ2-3; D is ambiguous. CDR3 length: 15 residues. Germline CDR1 and CDR2: SGHDN and FVKESK. V lost 4 bases and J lost 2, with 13 bases in between.

The chain's CDR3 is CASSIVPSYSNQPQHF. CDR3 nucleotides: TGTGCCAGTAGTATAGTACCCAGTTATAGCAATCAGCCCCAGCATTTT. The V and J genes are TRBV19 and TRBJ1-5; D is undetermined. The germline V gene encodes CDR1 LNHDA and CDR2 SQIVND (reference sequence). The length of the CDR3 is 16 residues. V dropped 1 base and J dropped 0 bases, with 10 bases sitting between them.